Shown below are 28 T cell receptor beta chains from a single sample sequenced in a study of blood T cell repertoires in COVID-19. TCRdb's table, derived via immunoSEQ multiplex PCR, lists solely in-frame clones and lacks some. In the table there are approximately 94,000 clones, around nine tenths of which are singletons. The sample was peripheral blood. The receptors originated from a human donor in a cohort sampled during active COVID-19.

The genes are TRBV7-2 and TRBJ2-2; D is uncertain. Trimming shortened V by 1 base and J by 7 bases, and 7 bases separated the two germline ends. CDR3 length: 13 amino acids. Germline V CDR1 and CDR2: SGHTA, FQGNSA. CDR3 protein: CASSLDYVGELFF. For the CDR3, the DNA is TGTGCCAGCAGCTTAGATTATGTCGGGGAGCTGTTTTTT.

The CDR3 DNA reads TGTGCCAGTAGTATACAGCGAAGCGCGAACACTGAAGCTTTCTTT. It specifies CASSIQRSANTEAFF. The chain recombines TRBV19 with TRBJ1-1; D ambiguous. V lost 2 bases to trimming and J lost 1 base, with 11 bases between them. CDR1 and CDR2 from the germline V gene are LNHDA and SQIVND (reference sequence). The length of the CDR3 is 15 residues.

This chain connects TRBV4-1 to TRBJ1-2, with 8 positions matching TRBD1. In germline, CDR1 is MGHRA, CDR2 YSYEKL. The CDR3 sequence is 15 residues long. J gave up 3 bases and V 2 bases, and 5 bases lay outside the gene matches. The CDR3 loop reads CASSQPADRDYGYTF. As DNA, the CDR3 is TGCGCCAGCAGCCAACCCGCGGACAGGGACTATGGCTACACCTTC.

The chain uses TRBV7-8 and TRBJ2-5; a possible D gene is TRBD1 (7 bases). CDR1 is SGHVS and CDR2 is FQNEAQ in the germline V gene. V lost 4 bases and J lost 7, with 22 bases in between. The CDR3 length is 16 residues. The CDR3 loop reads CASSSNSRQGAGTQYF. CDR3 nucleotides: TGTGCCAGCAGCTCCAACTCCCGACAGGGAGCGGGGACCCAGTACTTC.

This clone was recorded only once. V is TRBV2 and J is TRBJ1-1; D ambiguous. This CDR3 comprises 13 residues. Looked up from germline, CDR1 is SNHLY and CDR2 is FYNNEI. Trimming removed 6 bases from V and 4 bases from J, with 12 bases in between. The CDR3: CASRLRVGTEAFF. The CDR3 coding sequence is TGTGCCAGCAGGTTGAGGGTCGGCACTGAAGCTTTCTTT. Together with reference TRBV2 and TRBJ1-1, the CDR3 gives the full variable domain: EPEVTQTPSHQVTQMGQEVILRCVPISNHLYFYWYRQILGQKVEFLVSFYNNEISEKSEIFDDQFSVERPDGSNFTLKIRSTKLEDSAMYFCASRLRVGTEAFFGQGTRLTVV.

The chain is built from TRBV4-2 and TRBJ1-1; D gene uncertain. V gave up 0 bases and J gave up 5 bases, with 16 bases separating them. In germline, CDR1 is LGHNA, CDR2 YNFKEQ. The CDR3 covers 16 residues. The CDR3 DNA reads as TGTGCCAGCAGCCAAGAGGGAGGAGCGTCTTTTACTGAAGCTTTCTTT. It specifies CASSQEGGASFTEAFF.

This clone was counted once. V usage is TRBV6-2 or TRBV6-3 and J usage is TRBJ2-7; TRBD2 matches at 7 bases. V gave up 5 bases and J gave up 4 bases; unmatched junction bases: 11. The CDR3 has 15 residues. Germline CDR1 MNHEY, CDR2 SVGEGT. CDR3 protein: CASSRGTQGGYEQYF. CDR3 coding DNA: TGTGCCAGCAGTCGAGGGACCCAGGGAGGGTACGAGCAGTACTTC.

This clone showed up just a few times. The rearrangement joins TRBV28 to TRBJ2-4; 8 positions agree with TRBD1. Germline V lookup: CDR1 MDHEN, CDR2 SYDVKM. V lost 6 bases and J lost 0; bases outside the gene matches: 1. This CDR3 has 14 amino acids. The DNA for the CDR3 is TGTGCCAGCAGCGGACAGGGAGCCAAAAACATTCAGTACTTC. As protein: CASSGQGAKNIQYF.

The chain carries TRBV5-1 and TRBJ1-3; D uncertain. V lost 0 bases and J lost 4, with 14 bases in between. The CDR3 is 16 residues long. The V gene's germline CDR1 is SGHRS and CDR2 YFSETQ. The CDR3 DNA follows: TGCGCCAGCAGCTTGGCCCCGGGTTCATCCGGAAACACCATATATTTT. It is translated as CASSLAPGSSGNTIYF.

The J gene is TRBJ2-1, the V gene TRBV12-5; D may be TRBD2 (6 bases). Trimming shortened V by 6 bases and J by 3 bases, and 15 bases separated the two germline ends. This CDR3 contains 15 residues. Germline V gene sequence: CDR1 LGHNT, CDR2 FRNRAP. Here the CDR3 DNA reads TGTGCTAGTGGGGGCAGACTAGGGTTCTACAATGAGCAGTTCTTC. Translated: CASGGRLGFYNEQFF.

The gene calls are TRBV6-2 or TRBV6-3 and TRBJ2-2; D might be TRBD1 (6 bases). Per the germline V gene, CDR1 is MNHEY and CDR2 is SVGEGT. Trimming left V 2 bases short and J 4 bases short, with 8 bases between. The CDR3 extends over 14 amino acids. CDR3 coding DNA: TGTGCCAGCAGTTACGGACAGCTCACCGGGGAGCTGTTTTTT. Amino acid sequence: CASSYGQLTGELFF.

The chain carries TRBV2 and TRBJ2-4, with 8 bases fitting TRBD1. With 5 bases clipped from V and 10 bases from J, the junction kept 7 bases outside the gene matches. CDR1 SNHLY and CDR2 FYNNEI come from the germline V gene. The CDR3 runs 13 residues. The CDR3 DNA reads TGTGCCAGCAGTACAGGGACAGGCCCAATTCAGTACTTC. This codes for CASSTGTGPIQYF. The full variable domain, rest sourced from reference TRBV2 and TRBJ2-4, is EPEVTQTPSHQVTQMGQEVILRCVPISNHLYFYWYRQILGQKVEFLVSFYNNEISEKSEIFDDQFSVERPDGSNFTLKIRSTKLEDSAMYFCASSTGTGPIQYFGAGTRLSVL.

The chain employs TRBV7-9 and TRBJ2-7, with 8 bases identical to TRBD1. The CDR3 runs 14 residues. Germline CDR1 and CDR2: SEHNR and FQNEAQ (reference sequence). Losses at the gene ends were 4 bases for V and 2 bases for J; bases not matched to a gene: 4. The CDR3, as DNA: TGTGCCAGCAGCTCTGGGACAGGAACCTACGAGCAGTACTTC. It encodes CASSSGTGTYEQYF.

Details on this clone: A much larger clonotype is one base distant, so this may be a read error. The rearrangement links TRBV19 to TRBJ1-2; 10 positions agree with TRBD1. The CDR3 covers 14 residues. Germline-derived CDR1 and CDR2 are LNHDA and SQIVND (reference sequence). This chain's CDR3 is CASNTGQGNYGHTF. The CDR3 bases are TGTGCCAGTAATACGGGACAGGGGAACTATGGCCACACCTTC.

The chain joins TRBV5-5 to TRBJ2-7, with TRBD1 matching over 10 bases. The CDR3 is 15 amino acids. V lost 3 bases and J lost 3; bases outside the gene matches: 6. From germline, CDR1 is SGHKS and CDR2 YYEKEE (reference sequence). The CDR3 is CASSSRTGGLYEQYF. CDR3 in DNA: TGTGCCAGCAGCTCACGGACAGGGGGGCTCTACGAGCAGTACTTC.

The CDR3 DNA reads as TGTGCCAGCAGTATGACGGGCAATGAGCAGTTCTTC. As protein: CASSMTGNEQFF. The gene calls are TRBV6-6 and TRBJ2-1; D is ambiguous. The CDR3 sequence is 12 residues long. Germline V gene data show CDR1 as MNHNY and CDR2 as SVGAGI (reference sequence). V gave up 5 bases and J gave up 6 bases, with 8 bases separating them.

The gene calls are TRBV6-5 and TRBJ2-1; D is possibly TRBD2 (6 bases). Trimming took off 5 bases at V and 4 bases at J, with 12 bases between the two ends. Germline-derived CDR1 and CDR2 are MNHEY and SVGAGI. The length of the CDR3 is 14 residues. The DNA of the CDR3 is TGTGCCAGCAGTCGGGGTAGCGGTTACAATGAGCAGTTCTTC. This sequence encodes CASSRGSGYNEQFF.

The J gene is TRBJ2-3, the V gene TRBV20-1; 15 bases are a match to TRBD2. The J segment lost 5 bases and the V segment lost 3 bases, leaving 6 bases of the junction unmatched. The CDR3 covers 16 residues. Germline values: CDR1 DFQATT, CDR2 SNEGSKA (reference sequence). CDR3 nucleotides: TGCAGTGCTAGTCGAAGGACTAGCGGGAGGGGAGATACGCAGTATTTT. Protein product: CSASRRTSGRGDTQYF.

The V call is TRBV6-5, the J call TRBJ1-1; 9 bases are a match to TRBD1. Germline V gene sequence: CDR1 MNHEY, CDR2 SVGAGI. The junction had 3 bases not matched to a gene; V was cut back by 6 bases and J by 4 bases. There are 13 residues in the CDR3. The CDR3 sequence is CASSRTGATEAFF. For the CDR3, the DNA is TGTGCCAGCAGCCGGACAGGGGCCACTGAAGCTTTCTTT.

This clone is a singleton in its sample. The chain couples TRBV5-8 to TRBJ1-1, with D unresolved. CDR3 length equals 13 residues. Germline V gene data show CDR1 as SGHTS and CDR2 as YDEGEE. V dropped 1 base and J dropped 10 bases, with 14 bases sitting between them. This CDR3 is CASSLNRELAAFF. As DNA, the CDR3 is TGTGCCAGCAGCTTGAACCGGGAGTTGGCAGCTTTCTTT.

The rearrangement joins TRBV6-5 to TRBJ1-2, with 8 positions matching TRBD1. The germline V gene has CDR1 MNHEY and CDR2 SVGAGI. The CDR3 length is 13 residues. V trimming: 6 bases; J trimming: 8 bases; junction bases outside the gene matches: 8. CDR3 sequence reads: CASRLRTGNGYTF. For the CDR3, the DNA is TGTGCCAGCAGGTTGCGGACAGGGAACGGCTACACCTTC.

This clone has just one count. The chain recombines TRBV29-1 with TRBJ1-5, with D unclear. V lost 5 bases to trimming and J lost 0 bases, with 8 bases between them. The V gene's germline CDR1 is SQVTM and CDR2 ANQGSEA. The CDR3 length is 13 residues. The CDR3 coding sequence is TGCAGCGTTAGTCAGAATAGCAATCAGCCCCAGCATTTT. Translated: CSVSQNSNQPQHF.

The chain links TRBV11-2 to TRBJ2-6, with D possibly being TRBD1 (5 bases). Germline V gene lookup returns CDR1 SGHAT and CDR2 FQNNGV. V lost 1 base to trimming and J lost 0 bases, with 7 bases between them. The CDR3 is 16 residues long. In nucleotides, the CDR3 is TGTGCCAGCAGCTTAGGACAGAGCTCTGGGGCCAACGTCCTGACTTTC. It encodes CASSLGQSSGANVLTF.

The rearrangement uses TRBV10-1 and TRBJ2-1; D might be TRBD2 (6 bases). CDR3 length: 13 amino acids. Germline loops: CDR1 WNHNN, CDR2 SYGVQD (reference sequence). Trimming pared 6 bases from V and 8 bases from J, leaving 14 bases between. This CDR3 reads CASRPRESHEQFF. CDR3 coding DNA: TGCGCCAGCAGGCCACGGGAGTCCCATGAGCAGTTCTTC.

The V call is TRBV29-1, the J call TRBJ1-1; D call uncertain. The CDR3 runs 11 residues. In germline, CDR1 is SQVTM, CDR2 ANQGSEA. Trimming removed 8 bases at V and 5 bases at J, with 12 bases between. In DNA form, the CDR3 reads TGCAGCTGTTCGACGGGGACTGAAGCTTTCTTT. Its translation: CSCSTGTEAFF.

This clone was counted a few times. This chain uses TRBV2 with TRBJ1-1; D unresolved. CDR1 SNHLY and CDR2 FYNNEI come from the germline V gene. The CDR3 runs 12 residues. Trimming shortened V by 3 bases and J by 8 bases, and 10 bases separated the two germline ends. Written as DNA, the CDR3 is TGTGCCAGCAGTGATGTGGCGGGGGAAGCTTTCTTT. Translating gives CASSDVAGEAFF.

The chain uses TRBV2 and TRBJ2-7; 9 nucleotides line up with TRBD2. This CDR3 region has 14 residues. Germline V gene data show CDR1 as SNHLY and CDR2 as FYNNEI. The V and J ends lost 7 bases and 0 bases, in that order; junction bases with no gene match: 4. Here the CDR3 reads CASKETSGSYEQYF. The DNA of the CDR3 is TGTGCCAGCAAGGAGACTAGCGGCTCCTACGAGCAGTACTTC.

Here the CDR3 DNA reads TGTGCCAGCAGCTTAGCAGGGACTAGCGGGTTGAGCTCCTACGAGCAGTACTTC. Protein product: CASSLAGTSGLSSYEQYF. The chain carries TRBV7-2 and TRBJ2-7; 12 nucleotides line up with TRBD2. This CDR3 has 18 residues. CDR1 is SGHTA, CDR2 FQGNSA, per germline. The trim removed 0 bases at V and 0 bases at J, leaving 6 bases unmatched.